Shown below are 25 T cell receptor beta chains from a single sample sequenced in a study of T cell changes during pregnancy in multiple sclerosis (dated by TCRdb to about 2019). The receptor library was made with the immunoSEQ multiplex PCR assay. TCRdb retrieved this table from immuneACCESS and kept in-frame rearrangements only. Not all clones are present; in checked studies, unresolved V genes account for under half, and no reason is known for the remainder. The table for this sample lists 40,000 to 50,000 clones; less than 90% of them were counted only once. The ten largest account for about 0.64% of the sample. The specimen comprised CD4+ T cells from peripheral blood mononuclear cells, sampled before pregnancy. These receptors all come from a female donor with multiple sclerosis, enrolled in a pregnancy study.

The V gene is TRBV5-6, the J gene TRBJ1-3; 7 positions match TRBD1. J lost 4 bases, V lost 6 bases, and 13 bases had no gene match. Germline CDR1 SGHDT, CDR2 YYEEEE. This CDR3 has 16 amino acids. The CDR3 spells CASTDLARGSGNTIYF. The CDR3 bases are TGTGCCAGCACCGATTTGGCCAGGGGGTCAGGAAACACCATATATTTT.

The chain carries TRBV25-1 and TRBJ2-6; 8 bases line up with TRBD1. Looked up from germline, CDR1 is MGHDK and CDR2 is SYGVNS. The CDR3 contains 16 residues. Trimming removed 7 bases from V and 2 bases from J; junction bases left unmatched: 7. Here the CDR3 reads CASKNQGAAGANVLTF. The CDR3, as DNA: TGTGCCAGCAAGAATCAGGGGGCGGCTGGGGCCAACGTCCTGACTTTC.

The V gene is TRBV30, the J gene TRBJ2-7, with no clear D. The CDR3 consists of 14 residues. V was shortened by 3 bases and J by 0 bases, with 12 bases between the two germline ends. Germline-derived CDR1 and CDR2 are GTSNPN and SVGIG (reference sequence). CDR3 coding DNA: TGTGCCTGGAGGGAGACTCTGACCTCCTACGAGCAGTACTTC. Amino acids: CAWRETLTSYEQYF.

In DNA, the CDR3 is TGTGCCAGCAGTACCCGACTAGCGGTGGATCAAGAGACCCAGTACTTC. This codes for CASSTRLAVDQETQYF. V usage is TRBV27 and J usage is TRBJ2-5; 9 bases match TRBD2. Losses at the gene ends were 5 bases for V and 2 bases for J; bases not matched to a gene: 9. Germline CDR1 and CDR2: MNHEY and SMNVEV (reference sequence). The CDR3 has 16 residues.

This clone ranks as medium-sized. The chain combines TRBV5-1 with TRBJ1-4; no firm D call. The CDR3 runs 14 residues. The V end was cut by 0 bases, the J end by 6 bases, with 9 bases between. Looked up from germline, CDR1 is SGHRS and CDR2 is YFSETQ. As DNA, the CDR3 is TGCGCCAGCAGCTTGGCGGGAGGAGATGAAAAACTGTTTTTT. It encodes CASSLAGGDEKLFF.

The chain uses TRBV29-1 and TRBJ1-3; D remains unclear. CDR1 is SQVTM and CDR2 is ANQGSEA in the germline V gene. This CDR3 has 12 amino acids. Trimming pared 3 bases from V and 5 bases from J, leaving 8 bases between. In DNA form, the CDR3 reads TGCAGCGTTGAGGCAGATCGAAACACCATATATTTT. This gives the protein CSVEADRNTIYF.

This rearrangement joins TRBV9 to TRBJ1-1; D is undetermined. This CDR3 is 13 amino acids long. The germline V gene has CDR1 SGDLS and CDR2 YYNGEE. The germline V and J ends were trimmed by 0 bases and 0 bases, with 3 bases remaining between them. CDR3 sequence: CASSVAVNTEAFF. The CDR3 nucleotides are TGTGCCAGCAGCGTAGCAGTGAACACTGAAGCTTTCTTT.

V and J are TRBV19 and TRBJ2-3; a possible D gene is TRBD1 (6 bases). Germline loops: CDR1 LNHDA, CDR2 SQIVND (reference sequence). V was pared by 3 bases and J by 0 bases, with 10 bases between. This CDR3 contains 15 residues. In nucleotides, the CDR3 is TGTGCCAGTAGTATGTACAGGGAAAGCACAGATACGCAGTATTTT. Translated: CASSMYRESTDTQYF.

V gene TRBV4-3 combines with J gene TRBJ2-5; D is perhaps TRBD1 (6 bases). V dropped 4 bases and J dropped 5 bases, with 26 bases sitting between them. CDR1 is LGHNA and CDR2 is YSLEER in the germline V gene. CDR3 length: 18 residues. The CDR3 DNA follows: TGCGCCAGCAGCCGAAACCCACTAAACTTGGGGGCAGAGGAGACCCAGTACTTC. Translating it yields CASSRNPLNLGAEETQYF.

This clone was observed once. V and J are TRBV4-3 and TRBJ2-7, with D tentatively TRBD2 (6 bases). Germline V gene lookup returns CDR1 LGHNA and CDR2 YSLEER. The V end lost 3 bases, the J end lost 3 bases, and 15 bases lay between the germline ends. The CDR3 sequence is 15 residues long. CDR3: CASSQATSPLYEQYF. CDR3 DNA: TGCGCCAGCAGCCAGGCCACTAGCCCACTCTACGAGCAGTACTTC.

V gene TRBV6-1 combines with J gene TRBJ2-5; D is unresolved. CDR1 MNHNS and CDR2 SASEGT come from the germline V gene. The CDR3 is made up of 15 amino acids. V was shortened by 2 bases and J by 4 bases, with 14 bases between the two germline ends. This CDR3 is CASSERSRIGETQYF. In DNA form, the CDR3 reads TGTGCCAGCAGTGAACGGTCTAGAATAGGAGAGACCCAGTACTTC.

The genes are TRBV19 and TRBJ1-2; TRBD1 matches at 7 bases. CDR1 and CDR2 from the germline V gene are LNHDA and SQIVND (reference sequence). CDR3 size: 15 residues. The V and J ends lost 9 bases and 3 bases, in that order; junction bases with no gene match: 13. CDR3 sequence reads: CASRDLQGSHYGYTF. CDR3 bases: TGTGCCAGCAGGGATTTACAGGGGAGTCACTATGGCTACACCTTC.

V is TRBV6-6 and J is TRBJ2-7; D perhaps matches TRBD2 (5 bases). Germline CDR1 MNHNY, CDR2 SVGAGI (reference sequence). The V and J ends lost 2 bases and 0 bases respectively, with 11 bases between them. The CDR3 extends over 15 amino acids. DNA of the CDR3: TGTGCCAGCAGTTACGGAGGCGGGTTCTCCTACGAGCAGTACTTC. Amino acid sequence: CASSYGGGFSYEQYF.

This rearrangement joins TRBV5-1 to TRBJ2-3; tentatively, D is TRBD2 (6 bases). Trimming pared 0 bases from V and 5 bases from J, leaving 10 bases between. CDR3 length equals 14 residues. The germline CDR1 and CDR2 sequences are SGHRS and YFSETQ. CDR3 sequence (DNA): TGCGCCAGCAGCTTGGCCTTGGGGGGAGATACGCAGTATTTT. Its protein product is CASSLALGGDTQYF.

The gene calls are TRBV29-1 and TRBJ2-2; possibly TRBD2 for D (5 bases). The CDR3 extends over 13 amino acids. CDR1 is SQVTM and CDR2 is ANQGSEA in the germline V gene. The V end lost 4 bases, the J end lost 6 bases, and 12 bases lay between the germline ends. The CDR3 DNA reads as TGCAGCGTTGGAACTAGGCGGGCCGGGGAGCTGTTTTTT. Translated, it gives CSVGTRRAGELFF.

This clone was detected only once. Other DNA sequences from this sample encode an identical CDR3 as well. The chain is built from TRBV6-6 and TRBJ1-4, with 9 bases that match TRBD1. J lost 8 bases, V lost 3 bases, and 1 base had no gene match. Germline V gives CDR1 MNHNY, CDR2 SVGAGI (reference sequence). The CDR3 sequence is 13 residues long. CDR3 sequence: CASSYGTGEKLFF. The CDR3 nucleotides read TGTGCCAGCAGTTATGGGACAGGGGAAAAACTGTTTTTT.

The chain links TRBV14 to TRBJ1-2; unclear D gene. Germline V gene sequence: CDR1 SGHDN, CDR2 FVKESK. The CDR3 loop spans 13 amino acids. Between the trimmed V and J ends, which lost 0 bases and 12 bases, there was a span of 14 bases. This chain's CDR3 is CASSQDSRGRHTF. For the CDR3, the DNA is TGTGCCAGCAGCCAAGATTCAAGAGGGCGGCACACCTTC.

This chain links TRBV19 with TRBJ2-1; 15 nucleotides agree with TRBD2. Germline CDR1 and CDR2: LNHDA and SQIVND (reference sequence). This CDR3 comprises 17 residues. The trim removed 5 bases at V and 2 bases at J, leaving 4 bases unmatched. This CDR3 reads CASSAGLAGGPYNEQFF. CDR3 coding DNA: TGTGCCAGTAGTGCGGGACTAGCGGGAGGTCCCTACAATGAGCAGTTCTTC.

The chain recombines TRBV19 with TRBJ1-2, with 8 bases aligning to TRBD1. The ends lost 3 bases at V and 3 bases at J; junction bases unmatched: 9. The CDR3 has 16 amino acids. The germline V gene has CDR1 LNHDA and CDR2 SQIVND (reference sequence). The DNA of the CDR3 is TGTGCCAGTAGTATCCGCCTGAACAGGGGGGACTATGGCTACACCTTC. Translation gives CASSIRLNRGDYGYTF.

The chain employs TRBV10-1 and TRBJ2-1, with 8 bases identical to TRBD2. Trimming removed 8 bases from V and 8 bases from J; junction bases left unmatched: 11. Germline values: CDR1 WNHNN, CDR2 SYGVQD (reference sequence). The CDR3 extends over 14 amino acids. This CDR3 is CASREGGMSDEQFF. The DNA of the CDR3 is TGCGCCAGCCGGGAGGGGGGAATGAGCGATGAGCAGTTCTTC.

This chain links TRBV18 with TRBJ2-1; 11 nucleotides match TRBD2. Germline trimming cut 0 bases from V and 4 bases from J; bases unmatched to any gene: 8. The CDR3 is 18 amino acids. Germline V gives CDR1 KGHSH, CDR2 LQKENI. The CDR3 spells CASSPPAASGGLYNEQFF. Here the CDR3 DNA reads TGTGCCAGCTCACCACCTGCGGCTAGCGGGGGGTTATACAATGAGCAGTTCTTC.

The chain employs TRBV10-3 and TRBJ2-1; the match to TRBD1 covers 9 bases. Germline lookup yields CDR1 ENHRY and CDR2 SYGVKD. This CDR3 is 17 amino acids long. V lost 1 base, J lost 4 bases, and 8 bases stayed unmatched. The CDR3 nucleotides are TGTGCCATCAGTGAGTTAGAGACAGGGGGTACTTACAATGAGCAGTTCTTC. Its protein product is CAISELETGGTYNEQFF.

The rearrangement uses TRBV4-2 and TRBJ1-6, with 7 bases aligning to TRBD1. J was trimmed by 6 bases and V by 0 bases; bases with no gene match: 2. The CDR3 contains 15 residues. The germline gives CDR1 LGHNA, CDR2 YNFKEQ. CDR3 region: CASSQDRQGNSPLHF. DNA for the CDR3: TGTGCCAGCAGCCAAGATAGACAGGGTAATTCACCCCTCCACTTT.

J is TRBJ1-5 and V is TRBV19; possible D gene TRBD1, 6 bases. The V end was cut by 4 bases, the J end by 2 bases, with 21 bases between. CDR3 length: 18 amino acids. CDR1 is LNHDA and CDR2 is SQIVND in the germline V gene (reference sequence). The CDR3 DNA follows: TGTGCCAGTAGTAGCCCCCCCGGACAGTCCCAGGGCAATCAGCCCCAGCATTTT. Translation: CASSSPPGQSQGNQPQHF.

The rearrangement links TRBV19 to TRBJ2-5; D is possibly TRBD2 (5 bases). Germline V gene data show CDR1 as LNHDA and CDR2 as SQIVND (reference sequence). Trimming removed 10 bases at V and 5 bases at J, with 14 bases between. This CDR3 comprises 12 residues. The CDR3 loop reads CATSPGSETQYF. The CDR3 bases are TGTGCCACTTCTCCGGGGTCTGAGACCCAGTACTTC.